The clone carrying this T cell receptor (beta chain) has a handful of counts. The CDR3 is 13 amino acids. Trimming took 7 bases from V and 6 from J, leaving 15 bases between them. This sample was taken from a study of CD8+ T cells in alopecia areata. Treatment here: oral pan-JAK inhibitor, 5-10 mg twice daily. Following extraction, RNA underwent reverse transcription to cDNA, which served as the sequencing template. Sequencing was performed with immunoSEQ multiplex PCR; in TCRdb, only in-frame clones are kept and a portion is missing. The table lists fewer than 100,000 clones, about three quarters of them singletons.

V and J are TRBV23-1 and TRBJ1-1; no clear D. TRBV23-1 is designated an ORF whose function remains uncertain. This receptor was obtained from a human donor with alopecia areata. Sample: CD8+ T cells sorted from blood, taken around week 42, from a patient treated with tofacitinib. Here the CDR3 reads CASTIGRFAEAFF. DNA for the CDR3: TGCGCCAGCACCATCGGACGTTTCGCTGAAGCTTTCTTT.